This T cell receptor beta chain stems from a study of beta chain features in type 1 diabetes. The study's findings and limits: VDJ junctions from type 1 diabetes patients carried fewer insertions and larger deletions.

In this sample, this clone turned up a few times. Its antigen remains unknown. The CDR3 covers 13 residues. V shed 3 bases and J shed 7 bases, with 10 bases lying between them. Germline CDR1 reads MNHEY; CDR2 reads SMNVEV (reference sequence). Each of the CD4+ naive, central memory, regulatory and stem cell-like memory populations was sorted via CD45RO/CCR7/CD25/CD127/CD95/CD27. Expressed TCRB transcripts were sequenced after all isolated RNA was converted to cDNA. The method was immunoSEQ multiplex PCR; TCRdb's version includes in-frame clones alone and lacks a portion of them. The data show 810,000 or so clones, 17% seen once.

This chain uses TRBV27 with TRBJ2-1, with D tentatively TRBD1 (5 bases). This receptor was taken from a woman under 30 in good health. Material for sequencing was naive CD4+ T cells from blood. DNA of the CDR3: TGTGCCAGCAGTTTCGTCAGGGCGAATGAGCAGTTCTTC. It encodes CASSFVRANEQFF.